A selection of T cell receptor beta chains follows, all from one sample in a study of blood T cell repertoires in COVID-19. Sequencing was performed with immunoSEQ multiplex PCR; in TCRdb, only in-frame clones are kept and a portion is missing. This sample yields about 250,000 clones, of which around 88% are seen a single time; over 5.5% belongs to the top ten. Sequences were obtained from peripheral blood. The receptors originated from a woman at least 80 years old with COVID-19, enrolled during active disease. Both conserved end residues are part of each CDR3. A D gene is named only where the DNA matches it firmly. Not every row has a clone size; where given, it reads once, few, many or a size class.

d_call: TRBD1
v_call: TRBV5-4
j_call: TRBJ2-5
clone_size: .
cdr3_aa: CASSDRDRVPETQYF
cdr3_nt: TGTGCCAGCAGCGACCGGGACAGGGTACCAGAGACCCAGTACTTC

d_call: .
v_call: TRBV5-4
j_call: TRBJ2-3
clone_size: .
cdr3_aa: CASSLGGGGGSTDTQYF
cdr3_nt: TGTGCCAGCAGCTTGGGAGGGGGCGGGGGGTCCACAGATACGCAGTATTTT

d_call: .
v_call: TRBV6-4
j_call: TRBJ1-1
clone_size: .
cdr3_aa: CASSDGGWTEAFF
cdr3_nt: TGTGCCAGCAGTGACGGAGGGTGGACTGAAGCTTTCTTT

d_call: TRBD1
v_call: TRBV10-3
j_call: TRBJ2-3
clone_size: .
cdr3_aa: CAIRGDSQGDTQYF
cdr3_nt: TGTGCCATCAGGGGGGACAGCCAGGGAGATACGCAGTATTTT

d_call: TRBD1
v_call: TRBV5-1
j_call: TRBJ2-6
clone_size: .
cdr3_aa: CASSLITGAGANVLTF
cdr3_nt: TGCGCCAGCAGCTTAATTACAGGGGCTGGGGCCAACGTCCTGACTTTC

d_call: .
v_call: TRBV25-1
j_call: TRBJ1-1
clone_size: once
cdr3_aa: CASSPLQGLVNTEAFF
cdr3_nt: TGTGCCAGCAGTCCATTACAGGGATTAGTTAACACTGAAGCTTTCTTT

d_call: .
v_call: TRBV5-1
j_call: TRBJ1-5
clone_size: .
cdr3_aa: CARSPGGQGNQPQHF
cdr3_nt: TGCGCCCGCAGTCCGGGGGGGCAGGGGAATCAGCCCCAGCATTTT

d_call: TRBD1
v_call: TRBV7-3
j_call: TRBJ2-1
clone_size: .
cdr3_aa: CASSLRGQVSYNEQFF
cdr3_nt: TGTGCCAGCAGCCTCCGCGGACAGGTCTCCTACAATGAGCAGTTCTTC

d_call: .
v_call: TRBV6-6
j_call: TRBJ2-7
clone_size: .
cdr3_aa: CASSSSSETYEQYF
cdr3_nt: TGTGCCAGCAGTTCCTCGTCAGAAACCTACGAGCAGTACTTC

d_call: .
v_call: TRBV7-3
j_call: TRBJ1-1
clone_size: .
cdr3_aa: CASSPGQKNTEAFF
cdr3_nt: TGTGCCAGCAGCCCCGGACAGAAGAACACTGAAGCTTTCTTT

d_call: .
v_call: TRBV3-1/TRBV3-2
j_call: TRBJ1-6
clone_size: .
cdr3_aa: CASSQVEQFNSPLHF
cdr3_nt: TGTGCCAGCAGCCAAGTGGAACAGTTTAATTCACCCCTCCACTTT

d_call: TRBD1
v_call: TRBV2
j_call: TRBJ1-4
clone_size: .
cdr3_aa: CASTLDRGATNEKLFF
cdr3_nt: TGTGCCAGCACCCTGGACAGGGGGGCAACTAATGAAAAACTGTTTTTT

d_call: TRBD1
v_call: TRBV5-1
j_call: TRBJ1-1
clone_size: few
cdr3_aa: CASSLAGDSTEAFF
cdr3_nt: TGCGCCAGCAGCTTGGCAGGGGACAGCACTGAAGCTTTCTTT

d_call: .
v_call: TRBV4-3
j_call: TRBJ2-1
clone_size: .
cdr3_aa: CASSQEEQGRNEQFF
cdr3_nt: TGCGCCAGCAGCCAAGAAGAGCAGGGTCGGAATGAGCAGTTCTTC

d_call: TRBD2
v_call: TRBV3-1/TRBV3-2
j_call: TRBJ2-2
clone_size: .
cdr3_aa: CASSQRDYNTGELFF
cdr3_nt: TGTGCCAGCAGCCAAAGGGACTATAACACCGGGGAGCTGTTTTTT

d_call: .
v_call: TRBV27
j_call: TRBJ2-5
clone_size: .
cdr3_aa: CASSLSRGRETQYF
cdr3_nt: TGTGCCAGCAGTTTATCCCGGGGGAGGGAGACCCAGTACTTC

d_call: .
v_call: TRBV12-3/TRBV12-4
j_call: TRBJ1-4
clone_size: .
cdr3_aa: CASSLEGKELFF
cdr3_nt: TGTGCCAGCAGTTTAGAGGGGAAAGAACTGTTTTTT

d_call: TRBD1
v_call: TRBV18
j_call: TRBJ1-1
clone_size: .
cdr3_aa: CASSQGTGVNPYTEAFF
cdr3_nt: TGTGCCAGCTCACAGGGGACAGGAGTAAATCCATACACTGAAGCTTTCTTT

d_call: .
v_call: TRBV3-1/TRBV3-2
j_call: TRBJ2-5
clone_size: .
cdr3_aa: CASSRQTQETQYF
cdr3_nt: TGTGCCAGCAGCCGACAGACACAAGAGACCCAGTACTTC

d_call: TRBD2
v_call: TRBV19
j_call: TRBJ2-2
clone_size: .
cdr3_aa: CASRRRLTSGGSNTGELFF
cdr3_nt: TGTGCCAGTAGACGGCGTTTGACTAGCGGGGGATCGAACACCGGGGAGCTGTTTTTT

d_call: .
v_call: TRBV27
j_call: TRBJ1-3
clone_size: .
cdr3_aa: CASSLSLGNTIYF
cdr3_nt: TGTGCCAGCAGTTTATCCCTTGGAAACACCATATATTTT